This T cell receptor (beta chain) was sequenced for a study of siplizumab effects on memory and regulatory T cells. As for this clone: The antigen is undetermined.

Study-wide points: Memory T cells appeared less diverse than naive cells, which seemed to contribute substantially to alloresponse. No functional test confirmed suppression by proliferating siplizumab-culture Tregs.

Germline V CDR1 and CDR2: LNHDA, SQIVND (reference sequence). CDR3 length: 16 residues. V lost 3 bases, J lost 7 bases, and 9 bases stayed unmatched. Per individual sample, about 10^5 TCR templates were assayed. Method: immunoSEQ multiplex PCR; TCRdb's copy keeps in-frame clones and lacks some. The sample consists of around 100,000 clones, 85% to 95% of them appearing once. The chain is built from TRBV19 and TRBJ2-1; TRBD2 matches 10 bases. The receptor comes from a human donor in good health. Sequences were obtained from non-Treg CD4+ T cells sorted from blood. CDR3 sequence reads: CASSILSSGGLNEQFF. CDR3 bases: TGTGCCAGTAGTATTCTCTCTAGCGGGGGTTTGAATGAGCAGTTCTTC.